The next 19 T cell receptor beta chains were all read from a single sample in a study of T cell responses to AZD1222 COVID-19 vaccine. Measured with immunoSEQ multiplex PCR; TCRdb has only the in-frame clones, and not every one. The table has around 80,000 clones, approximately 83% seen once. The sample in question was peripheral blood, obtained 28 days after the second AZD1222 dose. The receptors shown here come from an adult who received the AZD1222 COVID-19 vaccine.

V and J are TRBV19 and TRBJ1-4; TRBD1 matches 10 bases. Germline trimming cut 7 bases from V and 6 bases from J; bases unmatched to any gene: 8. CDR3 size: 15 residues. Germline V gene lookup returns CDR1 LNHDA and CDR2 SQIVND (reference sequence). In nucleotides, the CDR3 is TGTGCCAGTAAGGGGACCGGGACAGGGGATGAAAAACTGTTTTTT. This codes for CASKGTGTGDEKLFF.

The chain joins TRBV20-1 to TRBJ2-1; D is undetermined. The CDR3 length is 11 residues. V gave up 1 base and J gave up 4 bases, with 2 bases separating them. The germline V gene encodes CDR1 DFQATT and CDR2 SNEGSKA (reference sequence). In DNA form, the CDR3 reads TGCAGTGCTAGAGTTTACAATGAGCAGTTCTTC. This sequence encodes CSARVYNEQFF.

V usage is TRBV30 and J usage is TRBJ2-7; 8 positions match TRBD1. V was pared by 2 bases and J by 5 bases, with 8 bases of the junction left unmatched. Germline values: CDR1 GTSNPN, CDR2 SVGIG (reference sequence). This CDR3 is built from 14 residues. CDR3 residues: CAWSRTDRAHEQYF. CDR3 in DNA: TGTGCCTGGAGTCGCACGGACAGGGCCCACGAGCAGTACTTC.

This clone was seen a few times. V usage is TRBV19 and J usage is TRBJ1-5, with D unresolved. The germline V gene encodes CDR1 LNHDA and CDR2 SQIVND (reference sequence). The CDR3 covers 15 residues. The V end lost 2 bases, the J end lost 2 bases, and 10 bases lay between the germline ends. The CDR3 region has the DNA TGTGCCAGTAGTATATTCGGGGATGGCAATCAGCCCCAGCATTTT. It translates to CASSIFGDGNQPQHF. The complete variable domain, with remaining parts taken from reference TRBV19 and TRBJ1-5, reads DGGITQSPKYLFRKEGQNVTLSCEQNLNHDAMYWYRQDPGQGLRLIYYSQIVNDFQKGDIAEGYSVSREKKESFPLTVTSAQKNPTAFYLCASSIFGDGNQPQHFGDGTRLSIL.

This clone is a singleton in its sample. The chain is built from TRBV19 and TRBJ2-1, with TRBD1 matching 9 bases. The germline CDR1 and CDR2 sequences are LNHDA and SQIVND (reference sequence). Trimming removed 4 bases from V and 4 bases from J; junction bases left unmatched: 5. This CDR3 spans 15 amino acids. The CDR3 loop reads CASSRGQGQYNEQFF. In DNA form, the CDR3 reads TGTGCCAGTAGTAGGGGACAGGGTCAGTACAATGAGCAGTTCTTC.

J is TRBJ2-6 and V is TRBV5-8; the D is unclear. The V gene's germline CDR1 is SGHTS and CDR2 YDEGEE. The CDR3 length is 13 residues. Trimming removed 6 bases at V and 4 bases at J, with 8 bases between. The CDR3 spells CASILRGANVLTF. Here the CDR3 DNA reads TGTGCCAGCATCCTCAGGGGGGCCAACGTCCTGACTTTC.

V usage is TRBV5-1 and J usage is TRBJ1-4; D gene ambiguous. The V end lost 0 bases, the J end lost 0 bases, and 6 bases lay between the germline ends. This CDR3 has 15 residues. CDR1 is SGHRS and CDR2 is YFSETQ in the germline V gene. The CDR3 DNA sequence: TGCGCCAGCAGCTTGGGGGGAGCAACTAATGAAAAACTGTTTTTT. This translates into CASSLGGATNEKLFF.

This chain links TRBV21-1 with TRBJ1-3. TRBV21-1 is classified as a pseudogene. CDR3 length: 20 residues. Here the CDR3 DNA reads TGTGCCAGCAGCAAAGAGGAGGTGGAGGGCCCTATACTCTCTGGAAACACCATATATTTT. Translating gives CASSKEEVEGPILSGNTIYF.

The genes are TRBV4-1 and TRBJ1-1, with D unclear. The CDR3 has 15 residues. The V and J ends lost 2 bases and 2 bases respectively, with 12 bases between them. CDR1 and CDR2 (germline): MGHRA, YSYEKL. The CDR3: CASSQRTGANTEAFF. The CDR3 DNA follows: TGCGCCAGCAGCCAAAGAACGGGCGCAAACACTGAAGCTTTCTTT.

CDR3 DNA sequence: TGTGCCAGCAGCTTAGAGGGACAGGTCAGCACTGAAGCTTTCTTT. Amino acids: CASSLEGQVSTEAFF. This chain links TRBV7-9 with TRBJ1-1; 8 bases agree with TRBD1. This CDR3 spans 15 amino acids. J was trimmed by 4 bases and V by 1 base; bases with no gene match: 5. Germline CDR1 SEHNR, CDR2 FQNEAQ (reference sequence). The full variable domain, its missing parts supplied by reference TRBV7-9 and TRBJ1-1, is DTGVSQNPRHKITKRGQNVTFRCDPISEHNRLYWYRQTLGQGPEFLTYFQNEAQLEKSRLLSDRFSAERPKGSFSTLEIQRTEQGDSAMYLCASSLEGQVSTEAFFGQGTRLTVV.

With respect to this clone: The same CDR3 also results from other DNA sequences found in this sample. This CDR3 reads CASSQRRNTDTQYF. As DNA, the CDR3 is TGTGCCAGCAGCCAGCGGAGAAACACAGATACGCAGTATTTT. V gene TRBV14 combines with J gene TRBJ2-3; D gene uncertain. Trimming pared 3 bases from V and 2 bases from J, leaving 9 bases between. The CDR3 spans 14 residues. Germline values: CDR1 SGHDN, CDR2 FVKESK.

The genes are TRBV28 and TRBJ2-3, with 8 bases identical to TRBD2. The CDR3 is 12 residues long. V dropped 6 bases and J dropped 14; count of bases not matched to a gene: 10. Germline V gene data show CDR1 as MDHEN and CDR2 as SYDVKM. DNA of the CDR3: TGTGCCAGCAGCGAAAGTACGGGACTAGTGTATTTT. Amino acid sequence: CASSESTGLVYF.

The V and J genes are TRBV28 and TRBJ1-5; a weak D match, TRBD1 (6 bases). The CDR3 is made up of 15 amino acids. Trimming cost V 7 bases and J 6 bases, with 19 bases left between them. Germline CDR1 reads MDHEN; CDR2 reads SYDVKM. This chain's CDR3 is CASTPLPGVGQPQHF. The DNA of the CDR3 is TGTGCCAGCACCCCCCTTCCAGGGGTTGGTCAGCCCCAGCATTTT. Full variable domain (missing parts from reference TRBV28 and TRBJ1-5): DVKVTQSSRYLVKRTGEKVFLECVQDMDHENMFWYRQDPGLGLRLIYFSYDVKMKEKGDIPEGYSVSREKKERFSLILESASTNQTSMYLCASTPLPGVGQPQHFGDGTRLSIL.

This clone has a single count. V and J are TRBV7-2 and TRBJ2-7; D is undetermined. The CDR3 has 14 residues. Per the germline V gene, CDR1 is SGHTA and CDR2 is FQGNSA. Trimming took 5 bases from V and 2 from J, leaving 13 bases between them. The CDR3 loop reads CASSLNPGAYEQYF. The CDR3 coding sequence is TGTGCCAGCAGCCTAAATCCCGGTGCCTACGAGCAGTACTTC.

The chain couples TRBV25-1 to TRBJ2-6; D is unclear. The CDR3 extends over 18 amino acids. The ends were cut back, 4 bases at V and 4 bases at J, with 20 bases in the middle. In germline, CDR1 is MGHDK, CDR2 SYGVNS. CDR3 DNA sequence: TGTGCCAGCAGTGGAGCCCGGCAGGACCGCTACGGGGCCAACGTCCTGACTTTC. Translating it yields CASSGARQDRYGANVLTF.

The chain links TRBV25-1 to TRBJ1-6; D might be TRBD1 (6 bases). Germline V CDR1 and CDR2: MGHDK, SYGVNS. V lost 1 base to trimming and J lost 9 bases, with 13 bases between them. The CDR3 runs 15 residues. The CDR3 DNA reads as TGTGCCAGCAGTGAATTCGGGGGGCTTAGTTCACCCCTCCACTTT. Translating it yields CASSEFGGLSSPLHF.

In this sample, this clone turned up once. The chain uses TRBV28 and TRBJ2-1; TRBD2 agrees at 10 bases. Germline loops: CDR1 MDHEN, CDR2 SYDVKM. CDR3 length: 15 residues. V shed 1 base and J 6 bases; nucleotides not matched to a gene: 3. This chain's CDR3 is CASSLSSGGFNEQFF. CDR3 DNA sequence: TGTGCCAGCAGTTTATCTAGCGGGGGATTCAATGAGCAGTTCTTC.

V usage is TRBV19 and J usage is TRBJ1-5; D is undetermined. The CDR3 runs to 12 residues. The V end was cut by 11 bases, the J end by 4 bases, with 12 bases between. Germline V gene sequence: CDR1 LNHDA, CDR2 SQIVND (reference sequence). CDR3 protein: CAGGGGNQPQHF. The CDR3 bases are TGTGCCGGAGGAGGAGGGAATCAGCCCCAGCATTTT.

Only one count was recorded for this clone. V usage is TRBV29-1 and J usage is TRBJ1-2, with D perhaps TRBD1 (5 bases). The V and J ends lost 4 bases and 6 bases respectively, with 12 bases between them. The CDR3 is 12 residues long. Germline loops: CDR1 SQVTM, CDR2 ANQGSEA. The CDR3 DNA reads as TGCAGCGTTGGCCGGGGGAGAGATGGCTACACCTTC. Protein product: CSVGRGRDGYTF.